The 10 T cell receptor beta chains reported below all come from one sample, sequenced in a study of blood T cell repertoires in COVID-19. The data were produced by immunoSEQ multiplex PCR, yet TCRdb's version contains in-frame clones alone and is incomplete. The sample shows approximately 160,000 clones, roughly nine tenths of them seen only once. The sample was PBMCs or T cells enriched from blood (not recorded which). These receptors all come from a woman in her forties or fifties who had recovered from COVID-19.

The chain links TRBV5-4 to TRBJ1-2; TRBD1 aligns across 7 bases. Germline V gene data show CDR1 as SGHNT and CDR2 as YYREEE (reference sequence). The V segment lost 4 bases and the J segment 4 bases; nucleotides outside the gene matches: 4. The CDR3 length is 13 residues. The CDR3: CASSIDRAYGYTF. CDR3 nucleotides: TGTGCCAGCAGCATCGACAGGGCCTATGGCTACACCTTC.

This chain connects TRBV18 to TRBJ2-2; the match to TRBD1 covers 9 bases. Germline CDR1 and CDR2: KGHSH and LQKENI. Losses at the gene ends were 2 bases for V and 6 bases for J; bases not matched to a gene: 4. The CDR3 consists of 15 residues. CDR3 coding DNA: TGTGCCAGCTCACCAGACAGGGGGGACGCCGGGGAGCTGTTTTTT. The encoded protein is CASSPDRGDAGELFF.

Details on this clone: Other DNA variants within this sample encode the same CDR3. The chain is built from TRBV5-1 and TRBJ2-3; 12 bases line up with TRBD2. CDR1 is SGHRS and CDR2 is YFSETQ in the germline V gene. Losses at the gene ends were 4 bases for V and 3 bases for J; bases not matched to a gene: 6. CDR3 length equals 16 residues. CDR3 region: CASSLGGLAGTDTQYF. In DNA form, the CDR3 reads TGCGCCAGCAGCCTGGGCGGACTAGCGGGAACAGATACGCAGTATTTT.

The genes are TRBV27 and TRBJ2-1; 12 nucleotides align to TRBD2. The V gene's germline CDR1 is MNHEY and CDR2 SMNVEV (reference sequence). J lost 7 bases, V lost 8 bases, and 9 bases had no gene match. The CDR3 has 15 residues. CDR3 bases: TGTGCCAGCGGCTGGGGGACTAGCGGGTTTAATGAGCAGTTCTTC. Translated, it gives CASGWGTSGFNEQFF.

This chain joins TRBV28 and TRBJ1-1, with unresolved D. Germline assignment: CDR1 MDHEN and CDR2 SYDVKM. V lost 8 bases, J lost 1 base, and 11 bases lay in between. The CDR3 is 13 residues long. CDR3 bases: TGTGCCAGCGATTTTCTAGGGAACACTGAAGCTTTCTTT. Translating gives CASDFLGNTEAFF.

The chain is built from TRBV2 and TRBJ1-1; tentatively, D is TRBD1 (6 bases). The germline gives CDR1 SNHLY, CDR2 FYNNEI. Trimming cost V 2 bases and J 5 bases, with 12 bases left between them. This CDR3 is 14 amino acids long. The CDR3 here is CASSETGSGTEAFF. In nucleotides, the CDR3 is TGTGCCAGCAGTGAAACAGGGTCGGGGACTGAAGCTTTCTTT.

The chain has TRBV5-1 and TRBJ2-5; D is ambiguous. The CDR3 length is 14 residues. The V gene's germline CDR1 is SGHRS and CDR2 YFSETQ. V shed 4 bases and J shed 0 bases, with 10 bases lying between them. CDR3 bases: TGCGCCAGCAGCCTTACATCGTACCAAGAGACCCAGTACTTC. Translation: CASSLTSYQETQYF. The full variable domain, rest sourced from reference TRBV5-1 and TRBJ2-5, is KAGVTQTPRYLIKTRGQQVTLSCSPISGHRSVSWYQQTPGQGLQFLFEYFSETQRNKGNFPGRFSGRQFSNSRSEMNVSTLELGDSALYLCASSLTSYQETQYFGPGTRLLVL.

The CDR3: CASSPDRGRNEQYF. In nucleotides, the CDR3 is TGTGCCAGCTCTCCAGACAGGGGGCGGAACGAGCAGTACTTC. The rearrangement joins TRBV18 to TRBJ2-7; TRBD1 agrees at 10 bases. V lost 6 bases, J lost 5 bases, and 7 bases stayed unmatched. The CDR3 is made up of 14 amino acids. Per the germline V gene, CDR1 is KGHSH and CDR2 is LQKENI.

CDR3 protein: CASRTGGMVNEQFF. The CDR3 bases are TGTGCCAGCAGGACAGGGGGCATGGTCAATGAGCAGTTCTTC. The J gene is TRBJ2-1, the V gene TRBV28; 10 bases align to TRBD1. CDR3 length: 14 amino acids. In germline, CDR1 is MDHEN, CDR2 SYDVKM. V dropped 6 bases and J dropped 6; count of bases not matched to a gene: 5.

The rearrangement joins TRBV7-2 to TRBJ1-1, with D hard to call. V shed 5 bases and J shed 0 bases, with 13 bases lying between them. Per germline, CDR1 SGHTA and CDR2 FQGNSA. The CDR3 contains 15 residues. The CDR3 region is CASSAGMGVNTEAFF. The CDR3 DNA follows: TGTGCCAGCAGCGCGGGAATGGGCGTGAACACTGAAGCTTTCTTT.